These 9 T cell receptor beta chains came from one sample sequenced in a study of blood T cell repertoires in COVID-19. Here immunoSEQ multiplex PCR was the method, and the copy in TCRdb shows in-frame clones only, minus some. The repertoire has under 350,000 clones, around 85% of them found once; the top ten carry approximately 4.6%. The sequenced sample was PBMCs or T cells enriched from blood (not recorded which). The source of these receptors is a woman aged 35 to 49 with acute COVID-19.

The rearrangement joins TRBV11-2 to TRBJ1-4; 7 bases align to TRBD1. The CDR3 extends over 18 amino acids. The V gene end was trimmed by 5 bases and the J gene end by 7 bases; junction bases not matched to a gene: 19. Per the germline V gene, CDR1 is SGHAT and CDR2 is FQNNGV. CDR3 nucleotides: TGTGCCAGCAGCACCCCGACAGGGAGTTCTATTCGATCTGAAAAACTGTTTTTT. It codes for CASSTPTGSSIRSEKLFF. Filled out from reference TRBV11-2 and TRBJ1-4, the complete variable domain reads EAGVAQSPRYKIIEKRQSVAFWCNPISGHATLYWYQQILGQGPKLLIQFQNNGVVDDSQLPKDRFSAERLKGVDSTLKIQPAKLEDSAVYLCASSTPTGSSIRSEKLFFGSGTQLSVL.

The CDR3 DNA follows: TGTGCCAGCAGCTTGCTAGGGGATCAGCCCCAGCATTTT. It translates to CASSLLGDQPQHF. The V call is TRBV5-6, the J call TRBJ1-5; D possibly corresponds to TRBD1 (5 bases). The V end lost 1 base, the J end lost 5 bases, and 7 bases lay between the germline ends. Germline V gene sequence: CDR1 SGHDT, CDR2 YYEEEE. CDR3 length equals 13 residues. The variable domain in full, with the rest retrieved from reference TRBV5-6 and TRBJ1-5, is DAGVTQSPTHLIKTRGQQVTLRCSPKSGHDTVSWYQQALGQGPQFIFQYYEEEERQRGNFPDRFSGHQFPNYSSELNVNALLLGDSALYLCASSLLGDQPQHFGDGTRLSIL.

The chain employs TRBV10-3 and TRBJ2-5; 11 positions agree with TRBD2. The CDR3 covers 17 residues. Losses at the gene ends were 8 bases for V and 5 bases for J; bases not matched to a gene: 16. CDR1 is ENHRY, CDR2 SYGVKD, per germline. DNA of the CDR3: TGTGCCATCTCAGTGTCTTTACTAGCGGGAGATGTGGAGACCCAGTACTTC. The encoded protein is CAISVSLLAGDVETQYF.

This CDR3 reads CASSRQQGLTEAFF. In nucleotides, the CDR3 is TGTGCCAGCAGTAGACAACAGGGTTTAACTGAAGCTTTCTTT. V is TRBV6-5 and J is TRBJ1-1, with D perhaps TRBD1 (6 bases). CDR1 and CDR2 from the germline V gene are MNHEY and SVGAGI. V lost 5 bases to trimming and J lost 5 bases, with 15 bases between them. The CDR3 is 14 amino acids.

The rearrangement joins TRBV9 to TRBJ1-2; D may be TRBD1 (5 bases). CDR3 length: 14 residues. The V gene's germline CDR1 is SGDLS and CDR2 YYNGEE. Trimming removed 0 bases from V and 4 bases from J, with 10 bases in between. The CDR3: CASSVVGGPYGYTF. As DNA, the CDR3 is TGTGCCAGCAGCGTAGTGGGGGGACCCTATGGCTACACCTTC.

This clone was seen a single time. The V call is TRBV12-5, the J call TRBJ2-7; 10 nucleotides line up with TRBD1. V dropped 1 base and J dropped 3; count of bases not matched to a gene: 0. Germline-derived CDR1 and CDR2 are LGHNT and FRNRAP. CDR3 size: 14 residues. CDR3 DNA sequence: TGTGCTAGTGGTTTGGGGGACAGGGGCTACGAGCAGTACTTC. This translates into CASGLGDRGYEQYF.

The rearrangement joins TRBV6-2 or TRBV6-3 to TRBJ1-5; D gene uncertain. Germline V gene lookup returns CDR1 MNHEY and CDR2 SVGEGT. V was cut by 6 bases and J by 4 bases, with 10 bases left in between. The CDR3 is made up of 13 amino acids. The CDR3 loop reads CASRYIKNQPQHF. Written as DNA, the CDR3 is TGTGCCAGCAGGTACATCAAAAATCAGCCCCAGCATTTT.

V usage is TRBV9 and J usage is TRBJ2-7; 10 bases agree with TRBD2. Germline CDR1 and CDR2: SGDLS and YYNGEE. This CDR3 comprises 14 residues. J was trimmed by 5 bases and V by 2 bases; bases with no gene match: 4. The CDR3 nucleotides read TGTGCCAGCAGCGTCGGGACTAGCGCCAACGAGCAGTACTTC. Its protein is CASSVGTSANEQYF.

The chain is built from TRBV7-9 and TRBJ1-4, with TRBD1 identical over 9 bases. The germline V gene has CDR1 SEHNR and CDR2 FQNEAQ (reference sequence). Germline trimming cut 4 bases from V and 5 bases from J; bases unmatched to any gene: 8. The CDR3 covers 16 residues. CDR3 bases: TGTGCCAGCAGCTCCCGTGGGACAGGGCCCAATGAAAAACTGTTTTTT. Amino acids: CASSSRGTGPNEKLFF.